This T cell receptor (beta chain) was found in a study of T cell responses to AZD1222 COVID-19 vaccine. Sequenced by immunoSEQ multiplex PCR; TCRdb stores in-frame clones only, minus some. Of approximately 77,000 clones listed, under 95% are singletons. Trimming stripped 2 bases from V and 1 base from J, with 9 bases between. The CDR3 length is 15 residues. Germline values: CDR1 SGHRS, CDR2 YFSETQ. J is TRBJ2-2 and V is TRBV5-1, with D possibly TRBD2 on 5 matching bases. This material consisted of peripheral blood, taken 28 days after the second AZD1222 dose. This clonotype was obtained from an adult who received the AZD1222 COVID-19 vaccine. The CDR3 DNA sequence: TGCGCCAGCAGCTTCCTCGGGGTGAACACCGGGGAGCTGTTTTTT. It yields the protein CASSFLGVNTGELFF.